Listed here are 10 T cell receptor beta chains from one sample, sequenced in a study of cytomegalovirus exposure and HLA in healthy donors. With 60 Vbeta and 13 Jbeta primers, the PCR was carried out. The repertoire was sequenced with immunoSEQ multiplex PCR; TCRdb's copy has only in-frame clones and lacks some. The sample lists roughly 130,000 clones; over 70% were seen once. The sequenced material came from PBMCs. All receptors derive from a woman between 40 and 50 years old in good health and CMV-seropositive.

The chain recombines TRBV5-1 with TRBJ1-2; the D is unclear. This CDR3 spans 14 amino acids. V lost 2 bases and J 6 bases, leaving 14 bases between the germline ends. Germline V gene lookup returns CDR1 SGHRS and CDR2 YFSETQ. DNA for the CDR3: TGCGCCAGCAGCTTCTCCGTCAGATCGAATGGCTACACCTTC. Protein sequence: CASSFSVRSNGYTF. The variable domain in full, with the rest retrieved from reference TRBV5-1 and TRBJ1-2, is KAGVTQTPRYLIKTRGQQVTLSCSPISGHRSVSWYQQTPGQGLQFLFEYFSETQRNKGNFPGRFSGRQFSNSRSEMNVSTLELGDSALYLCASSFSVRSNGYTFGSGTRLTVV.

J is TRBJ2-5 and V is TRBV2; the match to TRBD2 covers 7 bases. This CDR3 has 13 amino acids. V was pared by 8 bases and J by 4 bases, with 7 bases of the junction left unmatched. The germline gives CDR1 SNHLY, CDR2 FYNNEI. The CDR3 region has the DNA TGTGCCAGCGGGGGGGGACTGCCAGAGACCCAGTACTTC. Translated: CASGGGLPETQYF.

CDR3 coding DNA: TGTGCCAGTAGTATACGGGGAGGCCAGGACTATGGCTACACCTTC. Its translation is CASSIRGGQDYGYTF. The rearrangement joins TRBV19 to TRBJ1-2; D is unclear. Germline lookup yields CDR1 LNHDA and CDR2 SQIVND (reference sequence). The CDR3 is made up of 15 amino acids. V lost 2 bases and J lost 3, with 13 bases in between.

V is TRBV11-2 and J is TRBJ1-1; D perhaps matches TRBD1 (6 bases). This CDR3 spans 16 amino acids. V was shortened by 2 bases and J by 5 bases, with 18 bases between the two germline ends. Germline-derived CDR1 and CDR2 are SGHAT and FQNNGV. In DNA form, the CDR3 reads TGTGCCAGCAGCTTAATTACCGACAGGCCGAGGACTGAAGCTTTCTTT. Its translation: CASSLITDRPRTEAFF.

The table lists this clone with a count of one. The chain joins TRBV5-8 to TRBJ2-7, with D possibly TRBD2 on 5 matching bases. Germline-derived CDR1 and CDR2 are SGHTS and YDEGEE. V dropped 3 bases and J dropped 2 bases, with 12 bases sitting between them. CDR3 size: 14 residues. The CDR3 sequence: CASSSGKQPYEQYF. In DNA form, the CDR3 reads TGTGCCAGCAGCTCCGGGAAACAGCCCTACGAGCAGTACTTC. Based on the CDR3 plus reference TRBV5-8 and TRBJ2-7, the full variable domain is EAGVTQSPTHLIKTRGQQATLRCSPISGHTSVYWYQQALGLGLQFLLWYDEGEERNRGNFPPRFSGRQFPNYSSELNVNALELEDSALYLCASSSGKQPYEQYFGPGTRLTVT.

The CDR3 DNA reads TGTGCCAGCAGGCGAGGGTTTTCGAGCACTGAAGCTTTCTTT. Its translation is CASRRGFSSTEAFF. The rearrangement uses TRBV2 and TRBJ1-1; D is ambiguous. V was clipped by 6 bases and J by 4 bases, with 15 bases between them. There are 14 residues in the CDR3. Germline values: CDR1 SNHLY, CDR2 FYNNEI.

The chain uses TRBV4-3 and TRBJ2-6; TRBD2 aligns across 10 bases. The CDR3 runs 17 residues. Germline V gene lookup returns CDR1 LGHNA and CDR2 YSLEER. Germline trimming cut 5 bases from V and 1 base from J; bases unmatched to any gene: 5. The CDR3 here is CASSKVAGGSGANVLTF. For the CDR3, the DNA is TGCGCCAGCAGCAAGGTAGCGGGGGGATCTGGGGCCAACGTCCTGACTTTC.

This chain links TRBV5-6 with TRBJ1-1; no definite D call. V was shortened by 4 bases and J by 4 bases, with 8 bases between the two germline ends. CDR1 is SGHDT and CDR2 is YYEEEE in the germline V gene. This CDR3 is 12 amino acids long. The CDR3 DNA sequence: TGTGCCAGCAGCGGCGGGTCCACTGAAGCTTTCTTT. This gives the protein CASSGGSTEAFF.

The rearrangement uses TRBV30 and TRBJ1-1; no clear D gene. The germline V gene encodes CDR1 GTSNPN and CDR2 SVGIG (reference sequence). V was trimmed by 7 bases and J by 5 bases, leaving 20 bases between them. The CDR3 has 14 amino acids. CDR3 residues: CASYPVGRKTEAFF. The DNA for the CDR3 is TGTGCCTCATATCCCGTGGGGAGGAAAACTGAAGCTTTCTTT. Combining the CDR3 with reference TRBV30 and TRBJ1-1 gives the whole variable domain SQTIHQWPATLVQPVGSPLSLECTVEGTSNPNLYWYRQAAGRGLQLLFYSVGIGQISSEVPQNLSASRPQDRQFILSSKKLLLSDSGFYLCASYPVGRKTEAFFGQGTRLTVV.

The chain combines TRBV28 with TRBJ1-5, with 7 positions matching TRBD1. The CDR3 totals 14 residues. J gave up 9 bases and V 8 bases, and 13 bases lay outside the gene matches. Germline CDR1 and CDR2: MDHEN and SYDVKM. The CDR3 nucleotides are TGTGCCAGCGCCGGGACAGTATTTTCGGTGCCCCAGCATTTT. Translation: CASAGTVFSVPQHF. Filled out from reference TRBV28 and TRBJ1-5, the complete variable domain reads DVKVTQSSRYLVKRTGEKVFLECVQDMDHENMFWYRQDPGLGLRLIYFSYDVKMKEKGDIPEGYSVSREKKERFSLILESASTNQTSMYLCASAGTVFSVPQHFGDGTRLSIL.